Only a few counts were recorded for the clone carrying this T cell receptor beta chain. Its antigen is unidentified. The sample is drawn from a study of shared clonotypes between healthy human individuals. Study-level information: Aged 18 to 49, the donors were a couple of women and a few men. Broader study findings: Among the subsets, naive ones generally showed larger estimated richness than memory ones. Represented diversity (both genetic and exposure-history) was limited by the small number of donors.

CDR1 MNHEY and CDR2 SMNVEV come from the germline V gene (reference sequence). This CDR3 spans 12 amino acids. The germline V and J ends were trimmed by 6 bases and 6 bases, with 12 bases remaining between them. Authors' methods: Owing to the provision of junction-only sequences devoid of quality scores by immunoSEQ, filtering differed. Data came from immunoSEQ multiplex PCR; TCRdb stores just in-frame clones and leaves some out. The DNA gave D and trimming, while V, J and clone size come from that table. The repertoire holds under 300,000 clones, with 50% to 75% as singletons. This clonotype originated in a man aged 25 to 45 in good health. Input material: memory CD4+ T cells sorted from blood. Subset of the sample: CD45RA-negative fraction. The chain uses TRBV27 and TRBJ2-7; D is perhaps TRBD1 (5 bases). The CDR3 reads CASSNRFGEQYF. CDR3 nucleotides: TGTGCCAGCAGCAACAGGTTCGGCGAGCAGTACTTC.